A single T cell receptor (beta chain) is shown here with its context. After removal of 4 bases from V and 4 bases from J, the junction contained 5 bases not matched to a gene. This CDR3 contains 16 residues. Germline V gives CDR1 LGHNA, CDR2 YNFKEQ. The method was immunoSEQ multiplex PCR; TCRdb's version includes in-frame clones alone and lacks a portion of them. The sample yields about 50,000 clones, roughly 95% seen once. The sample comes from a study of T cell changes during pregnancy in multiple sclerosis. V and J are TRBV4-2 and TRBJ2-5, with 14 bases identical to TRBD2. This TCR was recovered from a female donor with multiple sclerosis, enrolled in a pregnancy study. Here the sequenced sample was CD4+ T cells from peripheral blood mononuclear cells, taken in the third trimester of pregnancy. CDR3 protein: CASSPEGLAGVETQYF. CDR3 in DNA: TGTGCCAGCAGCCCAGAGGGACTAGCGGGGGTAGAGACCCAGTACTTC.